The 32 T cell receptor beta chains below were found in one sample sequenced in a study of low-dose radiotherapy and immunotherapy resistance in tumors. Time point of the sample: after trial treatment. The treatment denotes: LDRT plus nivolumab, ipilimumab, low-dose cyclophosphamide and aspirin (RACIN trial). Alpha- and beta-chain coverage of first-strand cDNA came from TRAV- and TRBV-specific primers. The authors ran around 22 PCR cycles to amplify TCRs with a constant-region primer and V-primer adapter. TCRdb re-called the reads through MiXCR, storing one row per CDR3 protein. The sample has roughly 38,000 distinct CDR3 sequences, under 25% seen once. Sequences were derived from PBMCs, sampled after low-dose radiotherapy plus immunotherapy. The origin of the receptors is a female donor with ovarian cancer.

The chain uses TRBV20-1 and TRBJ1-5; D is unresolved. The V end lost 1 base, the J end lost 8 bases, and 9 bases lay between the germline ends. CDR1 and CDR2 (germline): DFQATT, SNEGSKA (reference sequence). This CDR3 is 12 amino acids long. The CDR3 region has the DNA TGCAGTGCTAGAGTAGGCGGAGAGCCCCAGCATTTT. Its protein product is CSARVGGEPQHF.

This chain's CDR3 is CASSLASGRAGETQYF. The CDR3 DNA sequence: TGTGCCAGCAGCTTAGCTAGCGGGAGGGCCGGGGAGACCCAGTACTTC. This rearrangement joins TRBV7-8 to TRBJ2-5; 11 nucleotides agree with TRBD2. The ends lost 0 bases at V and 5 bases at J; junction bases unmatched: 5. The CDR3 loop spans 16 amino acids. The germline CDR1 and CDR2 sequences are SGHVS and FQNEAQ.

This clonotype was picked up many times. This chain connects TRBV4-2 to TRBJ1-1; weak D call: TRBD1 (5 bases). The ends were cut back, 2 bases at V and 4 bases at J, with 11 bases in the middle. The CDR3 totals 14 residues. Germline V gene sequence: CDR1 LGHNA, CDR2 YNFKEQ. CDR3 sequence (DNA): TGTGCCAGCAGCCAATATCTCAGGGTCACTGAAGCTTTCTTT. It encodes CASSQYLRVTEAFF.

Sample share makes this clonotype medium-sized. V usage is TRBV5-1 and J usage is TRBJ2-7, with TRBD2 matching over 8 bases. The V gene's germline CDR1 is SGHRS and CDR2 YFSETQ. This CDR3 has 14 residues. V shed 5 bases, J shed 4 bases, and the junction held 8 bases outside the gene matches. In DNA, the CDR3 is TGCGCCAGCAGTTTCGGACTAGCTGGGTACGAGCAGTACTTC. As protein: CASSFGLAGYEQYF. Using reference TRBV5-1 and TRBJ2-7 for the parts outside the CDR3, the full variable domain is KAGVTQTPRYLIKTRGQQVTLSCSPISGHRSVSWYQQTPGQGLQFLFEYFSETQRNKGNFPGRFSGRQFSNSRSEMNVSTLELGDSALYLCASSFGLAGYEQYFGPGTRLTVT.

The chain links TRBV12-3 or TRBV12-4 to TRBJ2-1; D ambiguous. This CDR3 has 14 residues. V gave up 6 bases and J gave up 10 bases, with 19 bases separating them. The CDR3 reads CASSPDPSLREQFF. CDR3 coding DNA: TGTGCCAGCAGCCCCGATCCGTCGTTAAGGGAGCAGTTCTTC.

This clonotype was observed at least ten times. The gene calls are TRBV19 and TRBJ2-7, with D perhaps matching TRBD1 (6 bases). V lost 5 bases and J lost 1, with 12 bases in between. Germline values: CDR1 LNHDA, CDR2 SQIVND (reference sequence). The length of the CDR3 is 14 residues. This chain's CDR3 is CASSAAGTSYEQYF. The CDR3 DNA follows: TGTGCCAGTAGTGCCGCCGGGACATCCTACGAGCAGTACTTC.

The chain has TRBV27 and TRBJ2-3; 9 bases line up with TRBD2. This CDR3 is built from 17 residues. CDR1 is MNHEY and CDR2 is SMNVEV in the germline V gene (reference sequence). Trimming cost V 5 bases and J 3 bases; bases outside gene matches: 12. The CDR3, as DNA: TGTGCCAGCAGTCCGACCACTAGCGGGCGAGGAACAGATACGCAGTATTTT. Residues: CASSPTTSGRGTDTQYF.

This clonotype was detected ten times or more. The rearrangement links TRBV29-1 to TRBJ1-5; 7 bases map to TRBD1. The CDR3 is 16 amino acids. Germline V gives CDR1 SQVTM, CDR2 ANQGSEA. V dropped 4 bases and J dropped 2; count of bases not matched to a gene: 11. The CDR3 nucleotides read TGCAGCGTTGGGGTACAGGGGACTATGGGCAATCAGCCCCAGCATTTT. Amino acid sequence: CSVGVQGTMGNQPQHF. The variable domain in full, with the rest retrieved from reference TRBV29-1 and TRBJ1-5, is SAVISQKPSRDICQRGTSLTIQCQVDSQVTMMFWYRQQPGQSLTLIATANQGSEATYESGFVIDKFPISRPNLTFSTLTVSNMSPEDSSIYLCSVGVQGTMGNQPQHFGDGTRLSIL.

The chain combines TRBV5-4 with TRBJ1-4, with 12 bases aligning to TRBD1. There are 15 residues in the CDR3. The germline V gene encodes CDR1 SGHNT and CDR2 YYREEE (reference sequence). The junction had 5 bases not matched to a gene; V was cut back by 4 bases and J by 7 bases. Here the CDR3 DNA reads TGTGCCAGCAGCGTGGGACAGGGGGCAACTGAAAAACTGTTTTTT. Protein sequence: CASSVGQGATEKLFF.

On this clonotype: A far larger clone lies a single base away; this is likely a read error. The chain uses TRBV13 and TRBJ2-7; a possible D gene is TRBD1 (5 bases). Germline CDR1 and CDR2: PRHDT and FYEKMQ (reference sequence). Trimming removed 6 bases from V and 3 bases from J, with 6 bases in between. This CDR3 has 11 residues. The CDR3 loop is CASSGHYEQYF. CDR3 nucleotide sequence: TGTGCCAGCAGTGGACACTACGAGCAGTACTTC.

This sequence joins TRBV28 and TRBJ2-7, with 9 bases matching TRBD2. The CDR3 totals 21 residues. The V segment lost 7 bases and the J segment 0 bases; nucleotides outside the gene matches: 25. Germline V gene data show CDR1 as MDHEN and CDR2 as SYDVKM. CDR3: CASTFSPLFPRLAASSYEQYF. In DNA, the CDR3 is TGTGCCAGCACTTTTTCCCCTCTCTTCCCCCGACTAGCGGCGAGCTCCTACGAGCAGTACTTC.

This clonotype was detected ten times or more. This chain joins TRBV12-3 or TRBV12-4 and TRBJ2-1, with D unclear. The V end lost 1 base, the J end lost 10 bases, and 8 bases lay between the germline ends. The CDR3 is 12 residues long. For the CDR3, the DNA is TGTGCCAGCAGTTTAGGGGGTATCGAGCAGTTCTTC. Protein: CASSLGGIEQFF.

This clonotype came up many times. The V call is TRBV25-1, the J call TRBJ2-3; D is ambiguous. Trimming took off 5 bases at V and 6 bases at J, with 6 bases between the two ends. The CDR3 contains 11 residues. From germline, CDR1 is MGHDK and CDR2 SYGVNS. CDR3 nucleotides: TGTGCCAGCAGTAGTCGGGATACGCAGTATTTT. Protein: CASSSRDTQYF. Filled out from reference TRBV25-1 and TRBJ2-3, the complete variable domain reads EADIYQTPRYLVIGTGKKITLECSQTMGHDKMYWYQQDPGMELHLIHYSYGVNSTEKGDLSSESTVSRIRTEHFPLTLESARPSHTSQYLCASSSRDTQYFGPGTRLTVL.

The chain has TRBV3-1 and TRBJ2-1; 7 bases fit TRBD1. The V gene end was trimmed by 4 bases and the J gene end by 3 bases; junction bases not matched to a gene: 9. CDR1 is LGHDT and CDR2 is YNNKEL in the germline V gene (reference sequence). There are 16 residues in the CDR3. DNA for the CDR3: TGTGCCAGCAGCCCCGGCCCAGGGGGAATCTACAATGAGCAGTTCTTC. Its protein product is CASSPGPGGIYNEQFF.

This clonotype appeared many times. V is TRBV5-1 and J is TRBJ1-1, with 10 bases identical to TRBD1. Germline V gives CDR1 SGHRS, CDR2 YFSETQ. This CDR3 is 16 amino acids long. V dropped 0 bases and J dropped 6; count of bases not matched to a gene: 8. CDR3 nucleotides: TGCGCCAGCAGCTTGGGCCTCGGACAGGGGGATCCTGAAGCTTTCTTT. This codes for CASSLGLGQGDPEAFF.

The V and J genes are TRBV4-3 and TRBJ1-1; TRBD1 agrees at 8 bases. The CDR3 consists of 13 residues. V lost 5 bases and J lost 8; bases outside the gene matches: 7. Germline CDR1 is LGHNA and CDR2 is YSLEER. As DNA, the CDR3 is TGCGCCAGCAGCGATGGACAGGGACTCGAAGCTTTCTTT. It specifies CASSDGQGLEAFF.

This clonotype was counted many times. The chain is built from TRBV3-1 and TRBJ1-2; TRBD1 aligns across 8 bases. The CDR3 is made up of 14 amino acids. V was pared by 4 bases and J by 4 bases, with 5 bases of the junction left unmatched. Germline V gene data show CDR1 as LGHDT and CDR2 as YNNKEL (reference sequence). The CDR3 DNA is TGTGCCAGCAGCCGTAAGACAGGGGTCTATGGCTACACCTTC. Translated: CASSRKTGVYGYTF.

Many counts were recorded for this clonotype. The chain links TRBV5-3 to TRBJ2-2, with D uncertain. TRBV5-3 is filed as an ORF, its function uncertain. The germline V and J ends were trimmed by 2 bases and 4 bases, with 12 bases remaining between them. The CDR3 runs 15 residues. CDR3 loop: CARSFSRVCTGELFF. The CDR3 DNA is TGTGCCAGAAGCTTTTCTCGGGTTTGCACCGGGGAGCTGTTTTTT.

This clonotype was counted many times. The chain recombines TRBV6-5 with TRBJ2-7; 10 bases map to TRBD1. Looked up from germline, CDR1 is MNHEY and CDR2 is SVGAGI. The J segment lost 6 bases and the V segment lost 6 bases, leaving 14 bases of the junction unmatched. This CDR3 region has 16 residues. This CDR3 reads CASSLSGTGDAAEQYF. CDR3 sequence (DNA): TGTGCCAGCAGCTTATCCGGGACAGGGGACGCGGCCGAGCAGTACTTC.

This clonotype was seen ten or more times. Germline and junction disagree at one end, which may indicate a read error. This chain connects TRBV4-1 to TRBJ2-7; the match to TRBD1 covers 10 bases. Germline V gene data show CDR1 as MGHRA and CDR2 as YSYEKL. This CDR3 spans 15 amino acids. The CDR3 spells CASSQEGTGDYEQYF. The CDR3 DNA is TGTGCCAGCAGCCAAGAAGGGACAGGGGACTACGAGCAGTACTTC.

This clonotype was picked up many times. The chain combines TRBV7-2 with TRBJ1-2, with 8 bases that match TRBD1. The ends lost 3 bases at V and 4 bases at J; junction bases unmatched: 10. CDR3 length: 16 amino acids. Per the germline V gene, CDR1 is SGHTA and CDR2 is FQGNSA. CDR3 sequence reads: CASSFTIQGASYGYTF. In DNA, the CDR3 is TGTGCCAGCAGCTTCACAATTCAGGGGGCAAGCTATGGCTACACCTTC.

This chain links TRBV15 with TRBJ1-6, with D maybe TRBD1 (5 bases). The CDR3 contains 15 residues. V lost 3 bases, J lost 6 bases, and 12 bases lay in between. Germline values: CDR1 LNHNV, CDR2 YYDKDF (reference sequence). CDR3 coding DNA: TGTGCCACCAGCAGGGGGGATCGGGTTAATTCACCCCTCCACTTT. This encodes CATSRGDRVNSPLHF.

This clonotype was observed a single time. It is likely a read error: a sequence one base away is far more abundant. The chain employs TRBV9 and TRBJ2-7; TRBD2 is a possible D gene (6 bases). CDR1 SGDLS and CDR2 YYNGEE come from the germline V gene. Trimming removed 3 bases at V and 7 bases at J, with 23 bases between. The CDR3 runs 16 residues. This CDR3 is CASSAKYPGLNNEQYF. The CDR3, as DNA: TGTGCCAGCAGCGCAAAGTATCCGGGACTTAACAATGAGCAGTACTTC.

This clonotype was counted many times. The V call is TRBV10-3, the J call TRBJ2-3; D possibly uses TRBD1 or TRBD2 (6 bases each). Germline V CDR1 and CDR2: ENHRY, SYGVKD. Trimming pared 2 bases from V and 8 bases from J, leaving 14 bases between. The CDR3 consists of 14 residues. CDR3 in DNA: TGTGCCATCAGTGAGGTGAAAGGGGGAGGTACGCAGTATTTT. This translates into CAISEVKGGGTQYF.

V is TRBV6-5 and J is TRBJ2-7; the D gene is possibly TRBD2 (6 bases). From germline, CDR1 is MNHEY and CDR2 SVGAGI. The CDR3 sequence is 16 residues long. The V end lost 2 bases, the J end lost 5 bases, and 19 bases lay between the germline ends. Here the CDR3 reads CASSYTPTAGTHEQYF. CDR3 coding DNA: TGTGCCAGCAGTTACACTCCGACTGCAGGGACTCACGAGCAGTACTTC.

At least ten counts were recorded for this clonotype. This rearrangement joins TRBV3-1 to TRBJ1-2; a weak D match, TRBD1 (5 bases). CDR3 length: 12 amino acids. Germline V gene data show CDR1 as LGHDT and CDR2 as YNNKEL (reference sequence). Deletions cut 3 bases from V and 7 bases from J, with 9 bases between. The CDR3 DNA sequence: TGTGCCAGCAGCCAGGGGGTGGGTGGCTACACCTTC. This translates into CASSQGVGGYTF.

This clonotype was observed once. The gene calls are TRBV2 and TRBJ2-2, with TRBD1 matching 10 bases. V was clipped by 6 bases and J by 4 bases; unmatched bases: 8. In germline, CDR1 is SNHLY, CDR2 FYNNEI. This CDR3 region has 16 residues. CDR3 loop: CASSQAGTGVTGELFF. For the CDR3, the DNA is TGTGCCAGCAGCCAGGCCGGGACAGGGGTCACCGGGGAGCTGTTTTTT. Complete variable domain (other parts from reference TRBV2 and TRBJ2-2): EPEVTQTPSHQVTQMGQEVILRCVPISNHLYFYWYRQILGQKVEFLVSFYNNEISEKSEIFDDQFSVERPDGSNFTLKIRSTKLEDSAMYFCASSQAGTGVTGELFFGEGSRLTVL.

This CDR3 is CASSKAGTDANTEAFF. CDR3 bases: TGTGCCAGCAGCAAAGCTGGAACAGACGCAAACACTGAAGCTTTCTTT. The V and J genes are TRBV21-1 and TRBJ1-1. TRBV21-1 is given as a pseudogene. This CDR3 is 16 amino acids long.

There are a few counts of this clonotype. The chain uses TRBV5-1 and TRBJ2-2; TRBD2 aligns across 9 bases. Trimming cost V 2 bases and J 6 bases; bases outside gene matches: 14. CDR3 size: 18 residues. Germline CDR1 is SGHRS and CDR2 is YFSETQ. The CDR3 protein is CASSLTRLAVGGAGELFF. CDR3 sequence (DNA): TGCGCCAGCAGCTTAACGAGACTAGCGGTCGGAGGGGCCGGGGAGCTGTTTTTT. The variable domain in full, with the rest retrieved from reference TRBV5-1 and TRBJ2-2, is KAGVTQTPRYLIKTRGQQVTLSCSPISGHRSVSWYQQTPGQGLQFLFEYFSETQRNKGNFPGRFSGRQFSNSRSEMNVSTLELGDSALYLCASSLTRLAVGGAGELFFGEGSRLTVL.

V is TRBV29-1 and J is TRBJ2-6, with D perhaps matching TRBD2 (6 bases). The germline CDR1 and CDR2 sequences are SQVTM and ANQGSEA. This CDR3 has 20 residues. V was cut by 4 bases and J by 1 base, with 26 bases left in between. CDR3 DNA sequence: TGCAGCGTTGGTAGGATGTCCTCGGAGGGCGGCGAATCTGGGGCCAACGTCCTGACTTTC. It is translated as CSVGRMSSEGGESGANVLTF.

This clonotype was found many times. The chain carries TRBV7-2 and TRBJ2-3; D gene ambiguous. Trimming removed 5 bases at V and 1 base at J, with 16 bases between. The CDR3 runs to 16 residues. Germline values: CDR1 SGHTA, CDR2 FQGNSA. CDR3 in amino acids: CASSPRFVGRTDTQYF. In DNA, the CDR3 is TGTGCCAGCAGCCCCAGGTTTGTTGGGCGCACAGATACGCAGTATTTT.

This clonotype was counted at least ten times. The CDR3 sequence is CSAVGSEQYF. The DNA for the CDR3 is TGCAGCGCGGTGGGGTCCGAGCAGTACTTC. The V gene is TRBV29-1, the J gene TRBJ2-7; no firm D call. The CDR3 loop spans 10 amino acids. Germline assignment: CDR1 SQVTM and CDR2 ANQGSEA. V gave up 7 bases and J gave up 6 bases, with 10 bases separating them.